Each of the 22 T cell receptor beta chains below was sequenced from the same sample in a study of T cell clonotyping in hematopoietic cell transplantation. Generated by immunoSEQ multiplex PCR, the TCRdb table keeps only in-frame clones and is missing some. The sample lists 75,000 to 95,000 clones, 90% to 96% occurring once. Time point described: recipient sample about 28 days before transplant, after cytoreduction. The sequences come from peripheral blood mononuclear cells, collected before stem cell transplant. Receptors originate from a woman between 50 and 59 years old with acute myeloid leukemia. Some clones in this sample may be carry-over from other donors' samples.

This rearrangement joins TRBV6-5 to TRBJ1-6, with 8 bases fitting TRBD1. The CDR3 consists of 15 residues. Germline-derived CDR1 and CDR2 are MNHEY and SVGAGI. Trimming at V came to 4 bases and at J to 4 bases, leaving 3 bases not matched to a gene. CDR3 nucleotides: TGTGCCAGCAGTTTCACAGGGGGATATAATTCACCCCTCCACTTT. It yields the protein CASSFTGGYNSPLHF.

The J gene is TRBJ2-1, the V gene TRBV7-2; 8 bases line up with TRBD2. The germline gives CDR1 SGHTA, CDR2 FQGNSA. V lost 1 base and J lost 9; bases outside the gene matches: 8. This CDR3 has 15 amino acids. DNA of the CDR3: TGTGCCAGCAGCTTAGGTACCGGGAGGGCCAGTGAGCAGTTCTTC. Protein sequence: CASSLGTGRASEQFF.

V gene TRBV11-2 combines with J gene TRBJ2-7; D might be TRBD2 (5 bases). The V and J ends lost 5 bases and 3 bases respectively, with 14 bases between them. Germline-derived CDR1 and CDR2 are SGHAT and FQNNGV. There are 14 residues in the CDR3. CDR3 residues: CASSVGKLYYEQYF. CDR3 in DNA: TGTGCCAGCAGCGTCGGGAAACTATACTACGAGCAGTACTTC.

The chain recombines TRBV30 with TRBJ2-7, with D maybe TRBD1 (5 bases). Trimming shortened V by 1 base and J by 2 bases, and 15 bases separated the two germline ends. The CDR3 spans 15 residues. The germline CDR1 and CDR2 sequences are GTSNPN and SVGIG (reference sequence). The CDR3 here is CAWSAWTRLAYEQYF. The CDR3 nucleotides are TGTGCCTGGAGTGCATGGACAAGGTTAGCCTACGAGCAGTACTTC.

V and J are TRBV5-1 and TRBJ2-7; tentative D call: TRBD1 (5 bases). CDR1 is SGHRS and CDR2 is YFSETQ in the germline V gene. Trimming removed 0 bases at V and 5 bases at J, with 6 bases between. The CDR3 sequence is 12 residues long. CDR3 amino acids: CASSLGQNEQYF. CDR3 sequence (DNA): TGCGCCAGCAGCTTGGGACAGAACGAGCAGTACTTC.

The gene calls are TRBV25-1 and TRBJ1-1; the D is unclear. This CDR3 has 15 amino acids. Germline V gene data show CDR1 as MGHDK and CDR2 as SYGVNS. Trimming stripped 5 bases from V and 0 bases from J, with 13 bases between. The CDR3 region is CASSRRWGLNTEAFF. As DNA, the CDR3 is TGTGCCAGCAGTAGACGGTGGGGATTGAACACTGAAGCTTTCTTT.

The chain combines TRBV21-1 with TRBJ2-7; the table assigns TRBD2, which was not confirmed against the DNA. TRBV21-1 constitutes a pseudogene. CDR3 length: 14 residues. Written as DNA, the CDR3 is TGTGCCAGCAGCAAAGCCAACTCAACCTACGAGCAGTACTTC. Translated: CASSKANSTYEQYF.

V and J are TRBV30 and TRBJ1-2; D is possibly TRBD1 (6 bases). V was shortened by 0 bases and J by 2 bases, with 10 bases between the two germline ends. The CDR3 extends over 14 amino acids. Germline values: CDR1 GTSNPN, CDR2 SVGIG (reference sequence). The CDR3 bases are TGTGCCTGGAGTGTAAACAGGGTGAACTATGGCTACACCTTC. Encoded protein: CAWSVNRVNYGYTF. Together with reference TRBV30 and TRBJ1-2, the CDR3 gives the full variable domain: SQTIHQWPATLVQPVGSPLSLECTVEGTSNPNLYWYRQAAGRGLQLLFYSVGIGQISSEVPQNLSASRPQDRQFILSSKKLLLSDSGFYLCAWSVNRVNYGYTFGSGTRLTVV.

The rearrangement uses TRBV19 and TRBJ1-5; no clear D gene. CDR1 and CDR2 (germline): LNHDA, SQIVND (reference sequence). The CDR3 contains 15 residues. The V end lost 1 base, the J end lost 4 bases, and 11 bases lay between the germline ends. CDR3 protein: CASSIGGSLNQPQHF. The CDR3, as DNA: TGTGCCAGTAGTATAGGTGGCAGCCTAAATCAGCCCCAGCATTTT.

This clone is a singleton in its sample. This chain links TRBV6-1 with TRBJ1-4; D is uncertain. CDR3 length: 14 amino acids. V was pared by 7 bases and J by 2 bases, with 11 bases between. The germline V gene has CDR1 MNHNS and CDR2 SASEGT. CDR3 amino acids: CASTPGRTNEKLFF. The CDR3 DNA reads as TGTGCCAGCACCCCCGGACGGACTAATGAAAAACTGTTTTTT.

V usage is TRBV19 and J usage is TRBJ2-7; 12 nucleotides match TRBD1. Germline CDR1 reads LNHDA; CDR2 reads SQIVND (reference sequence). This CDR3 has 15 residues. J was trimmed by 6 bases and V by 4 bases; bases with no gene match: 7. This chain's CDR3 is CASSTGGQGATEQYF. CDR3 DNA sequence: TGTGCCAGTAGTACAGGGGGACAGGGGGCAACCGAGCAGTACTTC.

This chain joins TRBV5-1 and TRBJ1-1; tentative D call: TRBD1 (5 bases). Deletions cut 1 base from V and 2 bases from J, with 12 bases between. CDR1 is SGHRS, CDR2 YFSETQ, per germline. CDR3 length equals 15 residues. The CDR3 DNA reads TGCGCCAGCAGCTTGACAGGAACACTTAACACTGAAGCTTTCTTT. It codes for CASSLTGTLNTEAFF.

The J gene is TRBJ1-2, the V gene TRBV18; D not certain. Germline V lookup: CDR1 KGHSH, CDR2 LQKENI. V was trimmed by 5 bases and J by 5 bases, leaving 12 bases between them. The CDR3 totals 13 residues. The CDR3 bases are TGTGCCAGCTCATCGGACCTCTCGTATGGCTACACCTTC. Protein: CASSSDLSYGYTF.

The chain combines TRBV25-1 with TRBJ1-1, with D uncertain. This CDR3 is built from 13 residues. Trimming took off 0 bases at V and 1 base at J, with 3 bases between the two ends. Germline V CDR1 and CDR2: MGHDK, SYGVNS. CDR3 sequence reads: CASSEYTNTEAFF. Written as DNA, the CDR3 is TGTGCCAGCAGTGAATATACGAACACTGAAGCTTTCTTT. Full variable domain (missing parts from reference TRBV25-1 and TRBJ1-1): EADIYQTPRYLVIGTGKKITLECSQTMGHDKMYWYQQDPGMELHLIHYSYGVNSTEKGDLSSESTVSRIRTEHFPLTLESARPSHTSQYLCASSEYTNTEAFFGQGTRLTVV.

The chain uses TRBV7-6 and TRBJ2-1; 8 bases fit TRBD2. In germline, CDR1 is SGHVS, CDR2 FNYEAQ. The CDR3 has 15 amino acids. Unmatched junction bases numbered 6, after V lost 5 bases and J lost 3 bases. The DNA for the CDR3 is TGTGCCAGCAGCCCAGGACTAGCTGTCTACAATGAGCAGTTCTTC. Translated: CASSPGLAVYNEQFF.

The chain employs TRBV6-4 and TRBJ2-3, with D unclear. Germline V gene sequence: CDR1 MRHNA, CDR2 SNTAGT. Trimming removed 3 bases at V and 2 bases at J, with 6 bases between. The CDR3 runs to 13 residues. CDR3 sequence reads: CASSEQSTDTQYF. The CDR3 DNA follows: TGTGCCAGCAGTGAGCAATCCACAGATACGCAGTATTTT.

The genes are TRBV28 and TRBJ2-7; TRBD1 or TRBD2 may be the D gene (5 bases each). Germline loops: CDR1 MDHEN, CDR2 SYDVKM. Trimming cost V 5 bases and J 3 bases, with 14 bases left between them. This CDR3 region has 14 residues. CDR3 sequence (DNA): TGTGCCAGCAGTGTCGCCGGGACGCGCTACGAGCAGTACTTC. It specifies CASSVAGTRYEQYF. The full variable domain, rest sourced from reference TRBV28 and TRBJ2-7, is DVKVTQSSRYLVKRTGEKVFLECVQDMDHENMFWYRQDPGLGLRLIYFSYDVKMKEKGDIPEGYSVSREKKERFSLILESASTNQTSMYLCASSVAGTRYEQYFGPGTRLTVT.

The rearrangement joins TRBV7-2 to TRBJ2-7; 7 bases are shared with TRBD1. V shed 1 base and J 3 bases; nucleotides not matched to a gene: 6. Germline V gene lookup returns CDR1 SGHTA and CDR2 FQGNSA. The CDR3 length is 15 residues. CDR3: CASSLGLGGLYEQYF. CDR3 nucleotide sequence: TGTGCCAGCAGCTTAGGTCTAGGGGGCCTCTACGAGCAGTACTTC.

This sequence joins TRBV29-1 and TRBJ2-3; tentative D call: TRBD1 (6 bases). The CDR3 is 15 residues long. The V gene's germline CDR1 is SQVTM and CDR2 ANQGSEA. Trimming took off 3 bases at V and 0 bases at J, with 13 bases between the two ends. The CDR3 here is CSVEDRRASTDTQYF. As DNA, the CDR3 is TGCAGCGTTGAGGACAGAAGAGCTAGCACAGATACGCAGTATTTT.

This clone was recorded once. The CDR3 protein is CASRLTQELDGYTF. CDR3 sequence (DNA): TGTGCCAGCAGACTAACACAGGAATTGGACGGCTACACCTTC. The chain has TRBV5-4 and TRBJ1-2; TRBD1 might be the D (5 bases). The CDR3 is made up of 14 amino acids. Germline V gene sequence: CDR1 SGHNT, CDR2 YYREEE (reference sequence). V dropped 5 bases and J dropped 8 bases, with 19 bases sitting between them.

The chain combines TRBV6-5 with TRBJ1-1; 7 bases are shared with TRBD1. V shed 6 bases and J 2 bases; nucleotides not matched to a gene: 6. CDR3 size: 14 residues. CDR1 is MNHEY, CDR2 SVGAGI, per germline. CDR3 sequence: CASRYRGGNTEAFF. The CDR3 bases are TGTGCCAGCAGGTACAGGGGTGGCAACACTGAAGCTTTCTTT.

V and J are TRBV7-2 and TRBJ2-5; 8 bases match TRBD2. This CDR3 is 14 amino acids long. The V segment lost 6 bases and the J segment 5 bases; nucleotides outside the gene matches: 8. Per germline, CDR1 SGHTA and CDR2 FQGNSA. CDR3 in amino acids: CASRAGTSLETQYF. In nucleotides, the CDR3 is TGTGCCAGCAGGGCCGGGACTAGTTTGGAGACCCAGTACTTC.